What follows are 19 T cell receptor beta chains derived from one specimen sequenced in a study of T cell clonality in common variable immunodeficiency. Here immunoSEQ multiplex PCR was the method, and the copy in TCRdb shows in-frame clones only, minus some. The profile covers about 60,000 clones, none occurring a single time. The sample comprised peripheral blood mononuclear cells. Receptors originate from a person between 18 and 75 years old in good health.

This clone came up many times. This CDR3 reads CASSLSGLAGPFFVTDTQYF. The covered CDR3 bases are TGTGCCAGCAGTTTATCGGGACTAGCGGGACCTTTCTTTGTCACAGATACG. This chain uses TRBV28 with TRBJ2-3; 13 bases map to TRBD2. The read stops 3 residues short of the end of the CDR3; the missing end is completed from the germline J gene. Germline V CDR1 and CDR2: MDHEN, SYDVKM. Germline trimming cut 1 base from V and 2 bases from J; bases unmatched to any gene: 12. The CDR3 spans 20 residues.

This clone was detected many times. The read stops 3 residues short of the end of the CDR3; the missing end is completed from the germline J gene. The rearrangement uses TRBV12-3 or TRBV12-4 and TRBJ2-5; 12 bases map to TRBD2. The length of the CDR3 is 17 residues. The V gene end was trimmed by 2 bases and the J gene end by 4 bases; junction bases not matched to a gene: 8. The DNA read from the CDR3 is TGTGCCAGCAGTTTACGGCCTAGCGGGAGGGGGGGAGAGACC. Translated, it gives CASSLRPSGRGGET. The whole CDR3 sequence is CASSLRPSGRGGETQYF.

This clone was observed many times. The read gets to within 3 residues of the CDR3 end, and the germline J gene fills in the rest. The chain couples TRBV20-1 to TRBJ2-7; D remains ambiguous. Germline CDR1 is DFQATT and CDR2 is SNEGSKA (reference sequence). V lost 3 bases and J 6 bases, leaving 12 bases between the germline ends. The CDR3 contains 12 residues. CDR3 sequence reads: CSASVGRVEQYF. The sequenced CDR3 bases are TGCAGTGCTAGCGTCGGAAGGGTCGAG.

The table lists this clone with many counts. The read finishes 3 residues shy of the CDR3 end, and the germline J gene is used to complete it. The chain joins TRBV5-1 to TRBJ2-3, with D perhaps TRBD1 or TRBD2 (6 bases each). The CDR3 extends over 15 amino acids. V was cut by 5 bases and J by 0 bases, with 13 bases left in between. Germline CDR1 and CDR2: SGHRS and YFSETQ. The sequenced part of the CDR3 DNA is TGCGCCAGCAGAGGGGGAGGTTCTAGCACAGATACG. It specifies CASRGGGSSTDT. The entire CDR3 sequence reads CASRGGGSSTDTQYF.

This clone was observed at least ten times. CDR3: CASSIRGGGTEAFF. The sequenced CDR3 bases are TGTGCCAGTAGTATCCGAGGGGGCGGCACTGAA. The chain is built from TRBV19 and TRBJ1-1, with TRBD1 identical over 7 bases. The sequenced fragment ends 3 residues before the CDR3 boundary, so the rest is inferred from the germline J gene. V lost 3 bases to trimming and J lost 4 bases; unmatched junction nucleotides: 5. CDR1 LNHDA and CDR2 SQIVND come from the germline V gene (reference sequence). CDR3 length equals 14 residues.

There are many counts of this clone. The CDR3 goes on 3 residues after the read ends, and that part is filled in from the germline J gene. The gene calls are TRBV15 and TRBJ2-5; 10 bases are shared with TRBD2. The CDR3 is made up of 17 amino acids. The V gene end was trimmed by 1 base and the J gene end by 0 bases; junction bases not matched to a gene: 5. CDR1 and CDR2 (germline): LNHNV, YYDKDF (reference sequence). Partial CDR3 DNA: TGTGCCACCAGCAGAGGCCGGACTAGCGGATACCAAGAGACC. This codes for CATSRGRTSGYQET. The complete CDR3 protein is CATSRGRTSGYQETQYF. The complete variable domain, with remaining parts taken from reference TRBV15 and TRBJ2-5, reads DAMVIQNPRYQVTQFGKPVTLSCSQTLNHNVMYWYQQKSSQAPKLLFHYYDKDFNNEADTPDNFQSRRPNTSFCFLDIRSPGLGDTAMYLCATSRGRTSGYQETQYFGPGTRLLVL.

This clone was recorded at least ten times. The read stops 3 residues short of the end of the CDR3; the missing end is completed from the germline J gene. This chain joins TRBV18 and TRBJ2-5, with D possibly matching TRBD2 (5 bases). The CDR3 has 15 residues. Trimming pared 2 bases from V and 3 bases from J, leaving 13 bases between. CDR1 is KGHSH, CDR2 LQKENI, per germline. The sequenced CDR3 bases are TGTGCCAGCTCACCAGAGTTTGGAGCGGAAGAGACC. Its translation: CASSPEFGAEET. The full CDR3 protein reads CASSPEFGAEETQYF. Looking up the rest from reference TRBV18 and TRBJ2-5 gives the full variable domain: NAGVMQNPRHLVRRRGQEARLRCSPMKGHSHVYWYRQLPEEGLKFMVYLQKENIIDESGMPKERFSAEFPKEGPSILRIQQVVRGDSAAYFCASSPEFGAEETQYFGPGTRLLVL.

This clone came up many times. The read terminates 3 residues before the CDR3 end, so the remaining end is supplied by the germline J gene. The rearrangement uses TRBV6-2 or TRBV6-3 and TRBJ1-4, with 8 bases fitting TRBD1. The length of the CDR3 is 14 residues. The germline CDR1 and CDR2 sequences are MNHEY and SVGEGT. J gave up 7 bases and V 4 bases, and 5 bases lay outside the gene matches. The CDR3 DNA, read in part, is TGTGCCAGCAGTTCCAGGGGGCCAGGTGAAAAA. Its translation is CASSSRGPGEK. The whole CDR3 protein is CASSSRGPGEKLFF.

Remarks on this clone: The missing CDR3 end, 3 residues past where the read stops, is filled in from the germline J gene. The V call is TRBV11-1, the J call TRBJ1-2, with a possible D match to TRBD1 (6 bases). The CDR3 is made up of 12 amino acids. Germline CDR1 SGHAT, CDR2 FQDESV (reference sequence). The CDR3 spells CASSLAGDGYTF. Incomplete CDR3 DNA: TGTGCCAGCAGCTTGGCAGGGGACGGC.

The table lists this clone with many counts. Read sequence stops 3 residues before the CDR3 end, and the germline J gene provides the missing end. The rearrangement links TRBV7-6 to TRBJ1-1; 9 bases line up with TRBD1. V was clipped by 5 bases and J by 4 bases; unmatched bases: 8. The germline V gene encodes CDR1 SGHVS and CDR2 FNYEAQ. This CDR3 has 15 amino acids. The CDR3 loop is CASSLGQGWGTEAFF. The DNA read from the CDR3 is TGTGCCAGCAGCCTAGGACAGGGGTGGGGCACTGAA. Supplemented by reference TRBV7-6 and TRBJ1-1, the full variable domain reads GAGVSQSPRYKVTKRGQDVALRCDPISGHVSLYWYRQALGQGPEFLTYFNYEAQQDKSGLPNDRFSAERPEGSISTLTIQRTEQRDSAMYRCASSLGQGWGTEAFFGQGTRLTVV.

This clone was counted many times. The read ends 3 residues shy of where the CDR3 ends; the end is completed using the germline J gene. The genes are TRBV4-1 and TRBJ2-1; 9 bases are a match to TRBD2. In germline, CDR1 is MGHRA, CDR2 YSYEKL. The CDR3 is made up of 16 amino acids. J lost 4 bases, V lost 1 base, and 5 bases had no gene match. This chain's CDR3 is CASSQARLAVYNEQFF. CDR3 DNA (partial): TGCGCCAGCAGCCAAGCTCGACTAGCGGTTTACAATGAG.

This clone has ten or more counts. The read halts 3 residues ahead of the CDR3 end, with the missing end drawn from the germline J gene. This rearrangement joins TRBV6-2 or TRBV6-3 to TRBJ1-2, with D perhaps TRBD1 (5 bases). This CDR3 has 13 amino acids. Germline V gene data show CDR1 as MNHEY and CDR2 as SVGEGT. CDR3 bases read: TGTGCCAGCACACTAGCTCCGGACAACGGC. It encodes CASTLAPDNG. The CDR3, in full, reads CASTLAPDNGYTF.

In this sample, this clone turned up many times. Coverage ceases 3 residues before the CDR3 finishes, and the germline J gene fills in the end. The J gene is TRBJ2-3, the V gene TRBV6-1; no clear D. Trimming stripped 4 bases from V and 0 bases from J, with 8 bases between. The CDR3 is 14 residues long. The germline gives CDR1 MNHNS, CDR2 SASEGT. CDR3 DNA (partial): TGTGCCAGCAGTGGATGGCCGAGCACAGATACG. Its translation: CASSGWPSTDT. The whole CDR3 region reads CASSGWPSTDTQYF.

This clone was picked up many times. The read ends 3 residues early relative to the CDR3; the germline J gene fills the gap. The chain is built from TRBV7-9 and TRBJ2-3; D possibly corresponds to TRBD2 (6 bases). Germline loops: CDR1 SEHNR, CDR2 FQNEAQ (reference sequence). V lost 6 bases and J 2 bases, leaving 15 bases between the germline ends. This CDR3 comprises 15 residues. The sequenced CDR3 bases are TGTGCCAGCAGAAAGGGCAGCGGGTTCACAGATACG. Protein product: CASRKGSGFTDT. The entire CDR3 sequence reads CASRKGSGFTDTQYF.

In this sample, this clone turned up a few times. With the read ending 3 residues before the CDR3 end, the germline J gene is used to fill in that end. This rearrangement joins TRBV6-4 to TRBJ2-3; 7 nucleotides line up with TRBD2. Looked up from germline, CDR1 is MRHNA and CDR2 is SNTAGT. The CDR3 is made up of 14 amino acids. The J segment lost 0 bases and the V segment lost 6 bases, leaving 3 bases of the junction unmatched. CDR3 DNA (partial): TGTGCCAGCAGGACTAGCTCGAGCACAGATACG. Protein product: CASRTSSSTDT. The entire CDR3 reads CASRTSSSTDTQYF.

This clone was detected ten times or more. The observed sequence ends 3 residues before the CDR3 terminus, with the missing tail filled in from the germline J gene. This chain uses TRBV20-1 with TRBJ2-3; 10 bases are shared with TRBD2. V trimming: 5 bases; J trimming: 4 bases; junction bases outside the gene matches: 15. Germline V CDR1 and CDR2: DFQATT, SNEGSKA (reference sequence). This CDR3 has 17 amino acids. Partial CDR3 DNA: TGCAGTGCTCCCCCTGGGGAGCGGAGCGGGGGGGCAGATACG. It encodes CSAPPGERSGGADT. The entire CDR3 sequence reads CSAPPGERSGGADTQYF.

Regarding this clone: The sequence runs out 3 residues before the end of the CDR3; the remainder is reconstructed from the germline J gene. The chain couples TRBV7-9 to TRBJ2-3, with D hard to call. This CDR3 comprises 14 residues. CDR1 SEHNR and CDR2 FQNEAQ come from the germline V gene (reference sequence). V was cut by 3 bases and J by 3 bases, with 10 bases left in between. Incomplete CDR3 DNA: TGTGCCAGCAGCTTCGTTGCAGTTACAGATACG. It codes for CASSFVAVTDT. The full CDR3 sequence reads CASSFVAVTDTQYF.

This clone was detected ten times or more. The read stops 3 residues short of the end of the CDR3; the missing end is completed from the germline J gene. The chain joins TRBV9 to TRBJ2-7, with 8 bases that match TRBD1. Germline V gene data show CDR1 as SGDLS and CDR2 as YYNGEE. The CDR3 runs to 14 residues. Trimming removed 4 bases from V and 2 bases from J; junction bases left unmatched: 5. Partial CDR3 DNA: TGTGCCAGCAGCCCCGGACAGGGCACCTACGAG. Protein sequence: CASSPGQGTYE. The full CDR3 protein reads CASSPGQGTYEQYF. Using reference TRBV9 and TRBJ2-7 for the parts outside the CDR3, the full variable domain is DSGVTQTPKHLITATGQRVTLRCSPRSGDLSVYWYQQSLDQGLQFLIQYYNGEERAKGNILERFSAQQFPDLHSELNLSSLELGDSALYFCASSPGQGTYEQYFGPGTRLTVT.

The sample holds many counts of this clone. The read falls 3 residues short of the CDR3 end, and the missing part is taken from the germline J gene. The chain couples TRBV30 to TRBJ1-5; TRBD1 matches 7 bases. J was trimmed by 4 bases and V by 3 bases; bases with no gene match: 3. This CDR3 comprises 13 residues. Germline values: CDR1 GTSNPN, CDR2 SVGIG (reference sequence). The CDR3 spells CAWSETGNQPQHF. The CDR3 DNA, read in part, is TGTGCCTGGAGCGAGACAGGGAATCAGCCC.